This T cell receptor beta chain was identified during a study of T cells in Graves' hyperthyroidism and ophthalmopathy. Overall study context: At initial diagnosis, before any treatment had begun, peripheral blood was obtained.

Researchers amplified the TCR beta CDR3 regions from RNA transcripts. HTBI primers were the set used in a first-round RT-PCR of the TCR CDR3. TCRdb redid the calling of the multiplex PCR reads with MiXCR, one entry per CDR3 protein. There are fewer than 650,000 distinct CDR3 sequences in the sample; approximately 15% occur only once, and more than 5% lies in the top ten. Fresh peripheral blood, 9.5 to 10 ml of it, supplied the PBMCs. The receptor comes from a woman in her twenties or thirties with Graves' hyperthyroidism that later progressed to Graves' ophthalmopathy. Sequencing was done on a sample of blood.

The CDR3 protein is CASSSGLPTGYTF. CDR3 DNA: TGTGCCAGCAGCTCCGGGTTGCCGACGGGCTACACCTTC. The V and J genes are TRBV7-9 and TRBJ1-2; D is unclear. Germline CDR1 reads SEHNR; CDR2 reads FQNEAQ (reference sequence). V lost 4 bases and J lost 8, with 14 bases in between. The CDR3 has 13 amino acids.